Listed here is a single T cell receptor beta chain. J lost 5 bases, V lost 4 bases, and 7 bases had no gene match. In germline, CDR1 is SGHVS, CDR2 FQNEAQ. This CDR3 is built from 14 residues. TCRdb independently ran MiXCR on the 5' RACE reads; one entry per CDR3 protein. This table holds 170,000 or so distinct CDR3 sequences, 31% found once. The data stem from a study of T-cell memory formation after mild COVID-19. Sample: PBMCs or a T cell subset sorted from them (not recorded which). The source is an adult woman who had mild COVID-19 (a few samples of this study predate the infection). Cell type and time point are not known. The chain recombines TRBV7-8 with TRBJ2-5; 7 nucleotides agree with TRBD1. The CDR3 reads CASSSNRGSETQYF. CDR3 in DNA: TGTGCCAGCAGCTCCAACAGGGGATCGGAGACCCAGTACTTC.